Below, 10 T cell receptor beta chains from the same sample are listed, as sequenced in a study of blood T cell repertoires in COVID-19. Measured with immunoSEQ multiplex PCR; TCRdb has only the in-frame clones, and not every one. The table lists roughly 250,000 clones, 75% to 85% of them singletons. The specimen was peripheral blood. Receptors were obtained from a woman aged 70-85 years with acute or convalescent COVID-19.

The genes are TRBV6-6 and TRBJ2-2; D perhaps matches TRBD1 (5 bases). The CDR3 is made up of 13 amino acids. V was shortened by 7 bases and J by 5 bases, with 11 bases between the two germline ends. Per the germline V gene, CDR1 is MNHNY and CDR2 is SVGAGI (reference sequence). The CDR3 region is CASTKGWTGELFF. In DNA, the CDR3 is TGTGCCAGCACTAAGGGGTGGACCGGGGAGCTGTTTTTT.

The genes are TRBV29-1 and TRBJ1-2, with 8 bases identical to TRBD1. The CDR3 runs to 12 residues. Germline CDR1 and CDR2: SQVTM and ANQGSEA. Germline trimming cut 6 bases from V and 7 bases from J; bases unmatched to any gene: 7. CDR3 in amino acids: CSVAGGAGGYTF. The CDR3 DNA sequence: TGCAGCGTCGCAGGGGGCGCGGGTGGCTACACCTTC. Full variable domain (outside the CDR3, taken from reference TRBV29-1 and TRBJ1-2): SAVISQKPSRDICQRGTSLTIQCQVDSQVTMMFWYRQQPGQSLTLIATANQGSEATYESGFVIDKFPISRPNLTFSTLTVSNMSPEDSSIYLCSVAGGAGGYTFGSGTRLTVV.

The J gene is TRBJ1-5, the V gene TRBV12-3 or TRBV12-4; possibly TRBD1 for D (6 bases). The V and J ends lost 4 bases and 4 bases respectively, with 8 bases between them. This CDR3 is 13 amino acids long. The CDR3: CASSWTANQPQHF. CDR3 bases: TGTGCCAGCAGTTGGACAGCTAATCAGCCCCAGCATTTT.

The CDR3 region has the DNA TGTGCCAGCAGCGCCAGGACAGATACGCAGTATTTT. Translated: CASSARTDTQYF. The chain recombines TRBV11-3 with TRBJ2-3, with D unresolved. Germline-derived CDR1 and CDR2 are SGHNT and YENEEA. There are 12 residues in the CDR3. Trimming shortened V by 5 bases and J by 3 bases, and 6 bases separated the two germline ends.

This chain uses TRBV7-8 with TRBJ1-2; D remains ambiguous. Germline loops: CDR1 SGHVS, CDR2 FQNEAQ. V was clipped by 5 bases and J by 0 bases, with 10 bases between them. The CDR3 contains 14 residues. CDR3 DNA: TGTGCCAGCAGCGCGATGATTTCTAACTATGGCTACACCTTC. It yields the protein CASSAMISNYGYTF.

CDR3 loop: CASSSLGGVNYGYTF. The CDR3 DNA reads TGTGCCAGCAGTTCCCTCGGCGGCGTTAACTATGGCTACACCTTC. This chain links TRBV27 with TRBJ1-2; D is unresolved. The germline V gene has CDR1 MNHEY and CDR2 SMNVEV (reference sequence). Between the trimmed V and J ends, which lost 4 bases and 1 base, there was a span of 13 bases. CDR3 size: 15 residues.

This clone was detected only once. The chain carries TRBV7-8 and TRBJ1-4; 7 bases match TRBD1. The J segment lost 3 bases and the V segment lost 5 bases, leaving 6 bases of the junction unmatched. The CDR3 has 15 amino acids. Per the germline V gene, CDR1 is SGHVS and CDR2 is FQNEAQ. CDR3 bases: TGTGCCAGCAGCCAGACAGGGTCGGCTAATGAAAAACTGTTTTTT. Translated, it gives CASSQTGSANEKLFF.

The chain employs TRBV4-3 and TRBJ1-1, with D possibly being TRBD1 (6 bases). CDR3 length equals 15 residues. Per the germline V gene, CDR1 is LGHNA and CDR2 is YSLEER. V was clipped by 1 base and J by 2 bases, with 11 bases between them. The CDR3 is CASSQGTGLNTEAFF. For the CDR3, the DNA is TGCGCCAGCAGCCAAGGAACAGGGCTAAACACTGAAGCTTTCTTT.

The rearrangement links TRBV6-5 to TRBJ1-6; 9 nucleotides match TRBD1. Germline lookup yields CDR1 MNHEY and CDR2 SVGAGI. After removal of 2 bases from V and 10 bases from J, the junction contained 6 bases not matched to a gene. This CDR3 is 15 amino acids long. CDR3 region: CASSYVQGARSPLHF. CDR3 DNA sequence: TGTGCCAGCAGTTACGTACAGGGGGCGCGATCACCCCTCCACTTT.

The chain couples TRBV28 to TRBJ1-1, with 7 bases matching TRBD1. Germline CDR1 is MDHEN and CDR2 is SYDVKM. The V gene end was trimmed by 5 bases and the J gene end by 6 bases; junction bases not matched to a gene: 15. The CDR3 is 16 residues long. The CDR3, as DNA: TGTGCCAGCAGTCCCCTAGGACTCAGACAGGGCCCTGAAGCTTTCTTT. Translation gives CASSPLGLRQGPEAFF.